The clone carrying this T cell receptor (beta chain) was seen repeatedly, ten times or more. The target antigen is unknown. Using its own MiXCR run on the RACE reads, TCRdb lists one record per CDR3 protein. Of about 290,000 distinct CDR3 sequences in the sample, just under 8% were seen once. This entry comes from a study of human T cells and chemical hapten exposure. Turning to the study itself: Researchers reported sensitizing a roughly 2 cm by roughly 2 cm upper inner arm skin site with 2% DPC. DPC at 0.01% went onto the upper back in patch tests, read at 6 days. Study outcomes and limitations: Sensitizing to DPC left TCRs with a frequency above 1 in 1000 unaltered.

As for time point: pre-sensitization, week 0. Treatment in this sample: therapeutic diphenylcyclopropenone sensitization with weekly scalp DPC. Trimming removed 0 bases from V and 8 bases from J, with 13 bases in between. The germline CDR1 and CDR2 sequences are SNHLY and FYNNEI. There are 14 residues in the CDR3. Sequenced here: whole blood, sampled in connection with sensitization to the hapten diphenylcyclopropenone (DPC). This receptor was taken from a young man with alopecia areata. Some clones in this sample may be carry-over from other donors' samples. The V gene is TRBV2, the J gene TRBJ1-2; unclear D gene. As DNA, the CDR3 is TGTGCCAGCAGTGAAGCGCTGGGGTTGCGCGGCTACACCTTC. It specifies CASSEALGLRGYTF. The entire variable domain, with the rest obtained from reference TRBV2 and TRBJ1-2, is as follows: EPEVTQTPSHQVTQMGQEVILRCVPISNHLYFYWYRQILGQKVEFLVSFYNNEISEKSEIFDDQFSVERPDGSNFTLKIRSTKLEDSAMYFCASSEALGLRGYTFGSGTRLTVV.